This T cell receptor beta chain was captured by sequencing in a study of OX40 agonist ivuxolimab in advanced cancers. For this clone: The junction departs from germline at one end; a sequencing error may be responsible. The sample holds other DNA sequences that translate to the same CDR3.

Method: immunoSEQ multiplex PCR; TCRdb's copy keeps in-frame clones and lacks some. The sample records about 35,000 clones, 84% being singletons. The CDR3 length is 14 residues. Germline V gives CDR1 MNHNS, CDR2 SASEGT. The receptor comes from an adult with an advanced solid tumor such as melanoma, head and neck, liver or kidney cancer. The V gene is TRBV6-1, the J gene TRBJ1-1; TRBD1 is a possible D gene (6 bases). The source material was CD4+ or CD8+ T cells sorted from blood, sampled in a trial of the OX40 agonist ivuxolimab. The CDR3, as DNA: TGTGCCAGCAGTCCCTCAGGGGCTAACACTGAGGCTTTCTTT. Translated: CASSPSGANTEAFF.